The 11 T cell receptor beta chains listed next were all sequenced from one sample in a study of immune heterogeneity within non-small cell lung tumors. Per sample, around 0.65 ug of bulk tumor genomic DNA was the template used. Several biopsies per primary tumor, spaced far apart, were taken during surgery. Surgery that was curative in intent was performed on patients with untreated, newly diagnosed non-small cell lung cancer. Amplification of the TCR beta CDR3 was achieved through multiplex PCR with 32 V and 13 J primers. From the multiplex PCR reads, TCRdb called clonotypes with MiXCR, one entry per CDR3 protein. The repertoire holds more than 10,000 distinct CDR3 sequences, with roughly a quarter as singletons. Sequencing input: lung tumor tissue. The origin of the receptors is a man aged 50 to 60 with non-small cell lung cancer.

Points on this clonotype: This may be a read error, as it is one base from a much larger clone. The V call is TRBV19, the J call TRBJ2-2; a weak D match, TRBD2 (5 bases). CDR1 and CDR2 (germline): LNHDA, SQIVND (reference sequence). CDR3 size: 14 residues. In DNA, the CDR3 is TGTGCCAGTAGTACTGACTTCCTAACCGGGGAGCTGCTTTTT. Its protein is CASSTDFLTGELLF. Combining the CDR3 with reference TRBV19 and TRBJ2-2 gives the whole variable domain DGGITQSPKYLFRKEGQNVTLSCEQNLNHDAMYWYRQDPGQGLRLIYYSQIVNDFQKGDIAEGYSVSREKKESFPLTVTSAQKNPTAFYLCASSTDFLTGELLFGEGSRLTVL.

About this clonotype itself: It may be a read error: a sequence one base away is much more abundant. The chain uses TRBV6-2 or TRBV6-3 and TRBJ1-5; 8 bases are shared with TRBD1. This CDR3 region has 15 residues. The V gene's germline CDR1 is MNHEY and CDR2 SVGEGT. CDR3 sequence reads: CASRAGQGESQPQQF. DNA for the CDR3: TGTGCCAGCAGGGCAGGACAGGGAGAGAGTCAGCCCCAGCAATTT.

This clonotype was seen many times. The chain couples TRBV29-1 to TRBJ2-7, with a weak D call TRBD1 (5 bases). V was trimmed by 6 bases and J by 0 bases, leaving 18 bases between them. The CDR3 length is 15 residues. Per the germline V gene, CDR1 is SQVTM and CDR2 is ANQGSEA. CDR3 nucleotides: TGCAGCGTGACCTCCGTGGCAGGGAACTCCTACGAGCAGTACTTC. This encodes CSVTSVAGNSYEQYF.

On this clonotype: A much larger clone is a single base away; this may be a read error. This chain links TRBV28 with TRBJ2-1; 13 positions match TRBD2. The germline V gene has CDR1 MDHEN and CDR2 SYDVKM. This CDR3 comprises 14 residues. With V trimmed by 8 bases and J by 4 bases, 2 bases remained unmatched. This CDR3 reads CASLLAGGYNEQFF. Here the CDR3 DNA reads TGTGCCAGCTTACTAGCGGGGGGGTACAATGAGCAGTTCTTC.

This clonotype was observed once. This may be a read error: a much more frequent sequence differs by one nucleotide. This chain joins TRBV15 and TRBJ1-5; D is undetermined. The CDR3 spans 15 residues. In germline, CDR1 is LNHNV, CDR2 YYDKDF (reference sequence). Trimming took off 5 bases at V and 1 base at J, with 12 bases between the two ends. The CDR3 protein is CATSSPRRSNQPQHF. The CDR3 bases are TGTGCCACCAGCTCCCCTCGCAGGAGCAATCAGCCCCAGCATTTT.

CDR3 amino acids: CATSDFSTVSGETQYF. In DNA form, the CDR3 reads TGTGCCACCAGTGATTTTAGCACGGTTTCGGGGGAGACCCAGTACTTC. The chain has TRBV24-1 and TRBJ2-5, with a tentative D call TRBD2 (5 bases). The CDR3 loop spans 16 amino acids. The ends were cut back, 1 base at V and 5 bases at J, with 16 bases in the middle. In germline, CDR1 is KGHDR, CDR2 SFDVKD.

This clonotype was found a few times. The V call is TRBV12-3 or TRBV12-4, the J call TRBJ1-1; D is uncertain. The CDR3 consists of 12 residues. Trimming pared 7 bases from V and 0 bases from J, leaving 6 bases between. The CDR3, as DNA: TGTGCCAGCACGACTATGAACACTGAAGCTTTCTTT. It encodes CASTTMNTEAFF.

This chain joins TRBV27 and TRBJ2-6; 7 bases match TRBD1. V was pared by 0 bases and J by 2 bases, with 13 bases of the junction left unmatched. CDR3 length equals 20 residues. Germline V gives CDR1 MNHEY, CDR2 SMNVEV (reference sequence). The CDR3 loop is CASSLSPGQPIRAGANVLTF. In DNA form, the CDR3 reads TGTGCCAGCAGTTTATCGCCGGGACAGCCAATCCGGGCTGGGGCCAACGTCCTGACTTTC.

CDR3 region: CASSLVGGGNEQFF. The CDR3 bases are TGTGCCAGCTCACTGGTGGGCGGCGGCAATGAGCAGTTCTTC. This sequence joins TRBV18 and TRBJ2-1; D is unresolved. CDR1 and CDR2 (germline): KGHSH, LQKENI. Trimming stripped 4 bases from V and 6 bases from J, with 13 bases between. This CDR3 is 14 amino acids long.

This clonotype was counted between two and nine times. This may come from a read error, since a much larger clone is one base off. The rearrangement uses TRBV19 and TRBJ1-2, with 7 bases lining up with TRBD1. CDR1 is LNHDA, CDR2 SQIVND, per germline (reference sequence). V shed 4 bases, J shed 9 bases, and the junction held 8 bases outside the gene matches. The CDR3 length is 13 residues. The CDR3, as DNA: TGTGCCAGTAGTAGTGACAGGGTCAGTAGCTACACCTTC. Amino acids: CASSSDRVSSYTF.

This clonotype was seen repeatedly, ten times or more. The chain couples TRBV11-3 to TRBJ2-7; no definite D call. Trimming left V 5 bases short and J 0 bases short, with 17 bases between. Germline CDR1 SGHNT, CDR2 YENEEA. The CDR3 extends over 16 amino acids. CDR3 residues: CASSQPAISGSYEQYF. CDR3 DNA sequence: TGTGCCAGCAGCCAACCAGCCATATCCGGCTCCTACGAGCAGTACTTC.